Shown below are 14 T cell receptor beta chains from a single sample sequenced in a study of T-cell reconstitution after alpha-beta-depleted transplantation in children. Preparation of the TCRbeta library used unique molecular identifiers. From the PCR reads, TCRdb called clonotypes with MiXCR, one entry per CDR3 protein. The table includes around 450,000 distinct CDR3 sequences, around 15% detected once. Material: PBMCs, mostly from graft donor cells, obtained 360 days after TCRalphabeta/CD19-depleted stem cell transplant. These TCRs come from a boy under two years old who had a stem cell transplant for Wiskott-Aldrich syndrome, so the T cells may come from the graft donor.

The chain carries TRBV11-1 and TRBJ1-1, with D perhaps TRBD1 (5 bases). CDR1 is SGHAT, CDR2 FQDESV, per germline (reference sequence). The V end lost 5 bases, the J end lost 3 bases, and 19 bases lay between the germline ends. The CDR3 consists of 16 residues. Here the CDR3 DNA reads TGTGCCAGCAGCCCGATGGCGGGACGGCGGCACACTGAAGCTTTCTTT. It encodes CASSPMAGRRHTEAFF.

This clonotype was counted many times. V and J are TRBV9 and TRBJ2-5; no clear D gene. V lost 0 bases and J 5 bases, leaving 11 bases between the germline ends. The CDR3 covers 14 residues. The germline V gene encodes CDR1 SGDLS and CDR2 YYNGEE. CDR3 sequence (DNA): TGTGCCAGCAGCGTAGACGGTGAGAGGGAGACCCAGTACTTC. Amino acid sequence: CASSVDGERETQYF. The complete variable domain, with remaining parts taken from reference TRBV9 and TRBJ2-5, reads DSGVTQTPKHLITATGQRVTLRCSPRSGDLSVYWYQQSLDQGLQFLIQYYNGEERAKGNILERFSAQQFPDLHSELNLSSLELGDSALYFCASSVDGERETQYFGPGTRLLVL.

As concerns this clonotype: A single base separates this from a much larger clone, so it may be a read error. This chain's CDR3 is CASRLGTAYEQYF. The CDR3 DNA reads TGTGCCAGCAGACTCGGGACAGCCTACGAGCAGTACTTC. V usage is TRBV5-8 and J usage is TRBJ2-7; 7 bases match TRBD1. The CDR3 consists of 13 residues. Trimming at V came to 5 bases and at J to 2 bases, leaving 4 bases not matched to a gene. Germline V gives CDR1 SGHTS, CDR2 YDEGEE. The full variable domain, its missing parts supplied by reference TRBV5-8 and TRBJ2-7, is EAGVTQSPTHLIKTRGQQATLRCSPISGHTSVYWYQQALGLGLQFLLWYDEGEERNRGNFPPRFSGRQFPNYSSELNVNALELEDSALYLCASRLGTAYEQYFGPGTRLTVT.

V is TRBV4-2 and J is TRBJ2-4; D may correspond to TRBD1 or TRBD2 (5 bases each). CDR1 LGHNA and CDR2 YNFKEQ come from the germline V gene. The CDR3 is 16 amino acids. Trimming stripped 2 bases from V and 0 bases from J, with 11 bases between. This chain's CDR3 is CASSQPGPLAKNIQYF. The CDR3 region has the DNA TGTGCCAGCAGCCAACCGGGGCCTCTAGCCAAAAACATTCAGTACTTC.

This clonotype appeared a few times. This chain joins TRBV12-3 or TRBV12-4 and TRBJ2-1; D is unresolved. Trimming pared 3 bases from V and 3 bases from J, leaving 15 bases between. The CDR3 is made up of 16 amino acids. DNA of the CDR3: TGTGCCAGCAGTTTCTACTCGGCCCCTCTCTACAATGAGCAGTTCTTC. It codes for CASSFYSAPLYNEQFF.

This chain links TRBV11-1 with TRBJ2-7; 7 bases line up with TRBD1. Germline CDR1 and CDR2: SGHAT and FQDESV (reference sequence). Losses at the gene ends were 3 bases for V and 2 bases for J; bases not matched to a gene: 19. CDR3 size: 19 residues. CDR3 sequence reads: CASSFLPGQTEKDPYEQYF. For the CDR3, the DNA is TGTGCCAGCAGCTTTCTACCGGGACAGACCGAGAAAGACCCCTACGAGCAGTACTTC.

This clonotype has just a few counts. This chain joins TRBV7-9 and TRBJ2-1; D possibly corresponds to TRBD2 (6 bases). The CDR3 length is 14 residues. V lost 5 bases and J 5 bases, leaving 13 bases between the germline ends. Germline V gives CDR1 SEHNR, CDR2 FQNEAQ (reference sequence). The CDR3 DNA sequence: TGTGCCAGCAGCGTGGACTATCAGAACAATGAGCAGTTCTTC. Translating gives CASSVDYQNNEQFF.

This clonotype showed up just a few times. V usage is TRBV15 and J usage is TRBJ1-4; D is unresolved. Between the trimmed V and J ends, which lost 0 bases and 8 bases, there was a span of 13 bases. Germline CDR1 is LNHNV and CDR2 is YYDKDF (reference sequence). The CDR3 is 15 amino acids. For the CDR3, the DNA is TGTGCCACCAGCAGAGATTCTGGGGAGATGGAAAAACTGTTTTTT. This sequence encodes CATSRDSGEMEKLFF. The full variable domain, its missing parts supplied by reference TRBV15 and TRBJ1-4, is DAMVIQNPRYQVTQFGKPVTLSCSQTLNHNVMYWYQQKSSQAPKLLFHYYDKDFNNEADTPDNFQSRRPNTSFCFLDIRSPGLGDTAMYLCATSRDSGEMEKLFFGSGTQLSVL.

The table lists this clonotype with a few counts. This chain links TRBV14 with TRBJ2-2, with D possibly called TRBD1 or TRBD2 (5 bases each). With 4 bases removed from V and 5 bases from J, the gap between germline ends came to 17 bases. The germline CDR1 and CDR2 sequences are SGHDN and FVKESK. This CDR3 is built from 16 residues. CDR3 amino acids: CASSPYWGKATGELFF. CDR3 nucleotides: TGTGCCAGCAGCCCCTATTGGGGGAAGGCGACCGGGGAGCTGTTTTTT.

V and J are TRBV4-1 and TRBJ2-1, with a tentative D call TRBD1 (5 bases). V gave up 0 bases and J gave up 5 bases, with 14 bases separating them. The germline CDR1 and CDR2 sequences are MGHRA and YSYEKL. The CDR3 length is 16 residues. The CDR3 sequence: CASSQDRWGWDNEQFF. CDR3 nucleotide sequence: TGCGCCAGCAGCCAAGATCGCTGGGGCTGGGACAATGAGCAGTTCTTC.

This clonotype was observed a handful of times. The V gene is TRBV30, the J gene TRBJ1-2, with 9 nucleotides matching TRBD1. This CDR3 is 14 amino acids long. V lost 3 bases and J lost 4; bases outside the gene matches: 6. Germline loops: CDR1 GTSNPN, CDR2 SVGIG (reference sequence). The CDR3 loop reads CAWRTGGAGYGYTF. The CDR3 DNA reads as TGTGCCTGGAGAACAGGGGGCGCGGGCTATGGCTACACCTTC.

The chain joins TRBV6-1 to TRBJ2-1; TRBD2 aligns across 8 bases. This CDR3 spans 14 amino acids. Germline V gene data show CDR1 as MNHNS and CDR2 as SASEGT. V lost 7 bases, J lost 3 bases, and 5 bases stayed unmatched. In DNA form, the CDR3 reads TGTGCCAGCACCCTAGCGGGTCTCTACAATGAGCAGTTCTTC. Its translation is CASTLAGLYNEQFF.

The sample holds a few counts of this clonotype. V gene TRBV5-1 combines with J gene TRBJ2-7; D is unresolved. Trimming stripped 0 bases from V and 6 bases from J, with 13 bases between. The CDR3 consists of 14 residues. Germline V gene lookup returns CDR1 SGHRS and CDR2 YFSETQ. The DNA of the CDR3 is TGCGCCAGCAGCTTGGAGGGATCCCCTACCGAGCAGTACTTC. It codes for CASSLEGSPTEQYF.

The rearrangement uses TRBV6-1 and TRBJ2-7, with 8 bases identical to TRBD2. The CDR3 covers 14 residues. Per the germline V gene, CDR1 is MNHNS and CDR2 is SASEGT. The junction had 9 bases not matched to a gene; V was cut back by 6 bases and J by 5 bases. CDR3 nucleotide sequence: TGTGCCAGCAGGCCGGGCGGGAGGAACCACGAGCAGTACTTC. Translating gives CASRPGGRNHEQYF.